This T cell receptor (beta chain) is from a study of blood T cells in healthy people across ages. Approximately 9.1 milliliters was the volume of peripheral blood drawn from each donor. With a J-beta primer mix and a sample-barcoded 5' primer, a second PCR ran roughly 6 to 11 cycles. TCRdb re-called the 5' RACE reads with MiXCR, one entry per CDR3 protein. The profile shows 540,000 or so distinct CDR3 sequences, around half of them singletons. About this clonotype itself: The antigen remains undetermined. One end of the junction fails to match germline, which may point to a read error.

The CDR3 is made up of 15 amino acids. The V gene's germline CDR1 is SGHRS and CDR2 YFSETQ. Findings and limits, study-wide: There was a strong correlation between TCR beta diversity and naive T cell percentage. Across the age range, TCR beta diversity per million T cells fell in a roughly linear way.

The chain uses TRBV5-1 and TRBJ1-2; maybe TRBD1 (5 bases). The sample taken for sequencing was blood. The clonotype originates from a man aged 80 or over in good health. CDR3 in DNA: TGCGCCAGCAACCCCGGGACCATTGACGAGAGTGGCTGCACCTTC. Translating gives CASNPGTIDESGCTF.